The rows below give T cell receptor beta chains drawn from one sample of a study of CD8+ T cells in alopecia areata. The assay was immunoSEQ multiplex PCR, and TCRdb's table has in-frame clones only and misses some. The sample lists about 94,000 clones; around 70% were seen once. The sequenced sample was CD8+ T cells sorted from blood, obtained at approximately week 42, from a patient treated with tofacitinib. The source is a human donor with alopecia areata. Each CDR3 is given with its conserved first and last residue. The order of the fields is V gene, D gene, J gene, clone size, CDR3 DNA, CDR3 protein. The D gene is left open where the match is weak. Clone size is stated in some rows and not others, as once, few, many or a class when expanded.

V: TRBV13
D: -
J: TRBJ2-7
size: -
DNA: TGTGCCAGCAGCTGGCAGGGGAGCTCCTACGAGCAGTACTTC
CDR3: CASSWQGSSYEQYF

V: TRBV5-1
D: TRBD1
J: TRBJ1-1
size: -
DNA: TGCGCCAGCAGCCCACCGGACAGGGTAAACACTGAAGCTTTCTTT
CDR3: CASSPPDRVNTEAFF

V: TRBV30
D: -
J: TRBJ2-3
size: -
DNA: TGTGCCTGGAGTGTAGGACAAGGCACAGATACGCAGTATTTT
CDR3: CAWSVGQGTDTQYF

V: TRBV2
D: -
J: TRBJ2-3
size: -
DNA: TGTGCCAGCAGGCTTAGCACAGATACGCAGTATTTT
CDR3: CASRLSTDTQYF

V: TRBV9
D: -
J: TRBJ1-1
size: few
DNA: TGTGCCAGCAGCGTAGTGGGCGAGGAAGCTTTCTTT
CDR3: CASSVVGEEAFF

V: TRBV7-9
D: TRBD1
J: TRBJ1-2
size: -
DNA: TGTGCCAGCAGCATTACAGGGGATTATGGCTACACCTTC
CDR3: CASSITGDYGYTF

V: TRBV27
D: -
J: TRBJ1-1
size: -
DNA: TGTGCCAGCGGGAACACTGAAGCTTTCTTT
CDR3: CASGNTEAFF

V: TRBV25-1
D: TRBD2
J: TRBJ2-7
size: -
DNA: TGTGCCAGCAGTGAATATATGGGACTAGCGGGGGAGGTGCAGTACTTC
CDR3: CASSEYMGLAGEVQYF

V: TRBV5-1
D: -
J: TRBJ2-1
size: -
DNA: TGCGCCAGCAGCTTGGTGACCTATCCTAGCTCCTACAATGAGCAGTTCTTC
CDR3: CASSLVTYPSSYNEQFF

V: TRBV28
D: -
J: TRBJ2-2
size: -
DNA: TGTGCCAGCAGTTTATCTCGTGCCGGGGAGCTGTTTTTT
CDR3: CASSLSRAGELFF

V: TRBV27
D: -
J: TRBJ2-7
size: -
DNA: TGTGCCAGCCTCTCGGCAGGACGCCCCTACGAGCAGTACTTC
CDR3: CASLSAGRPYEQYF

V: TRBV7-9
D: TRBD1
J: TRBJ1-4
size: -
DNA: TGTGCCAGCAGCTCCAGACAGGGGCGAGGTGAAAAACTGTTTTTT
CDR3: CASSSRQGRGEKLFF

V: TRBV2
D: -
J: TRBJ2-7
size: -
DNA: TGTGCAGTTGTGGAGGCATACGAGCAGTACTTC
CDR3: CAVVEAYEQYF

V: TRBV29-1
D: -
J: TRBJ2-7
size: few
DNA: TGCAGCGTTCGGGACAAAGCCTACGAGCAGTACTTC
CDR3: CSVRDKAYEQYF

V: TRBV10-3
D: TRBD1
J: TRBJ1-3
size: few
DNA: TGTGCCATCAGCGACCCGGGACAGAGGGGAAACACCATATATTTT
CDR3: CAISDPGQRGNTIYF

V: TRBV7-9
D: TRBD1
J: TRBJ2-3
size: -
DNA: TGTGCCAGCAGCTCCCGGACAGGCGGGCCCACAGATACGCAGTATTTT
CDR3: CASSSRTGGPTDTQYF

V: TRBV6-5
D: TRBD2
J: TRBJ2-3
size: -
DNA: TGTGCCAGCAGTTACGCGGCTAGCGGGGGGATAGATACGCAGTATTTT
CDR3: CASSYAASGGIDTQYF

V: TRBV29-1
D: TRBD1
J: TRBJ2-1
size: -
DNA: TGCAGCGCCCCCTTCGGGACAGGGGATACTGAGCAGTTCTTC
CDR3: CSAPFGTGDTEQFF

V: TRBV6-1
D: TRBD1
J: TRBJ2-7
size: few
DNA: TGTGCCAGCAGTGAAGTTCAAGGACAGGGCGAGCAGTACTTC
CDR3: CASSEVQGQGEQYF

V: TRBV4-3
D: TRBD1
J: TRBJ2-7
size: -
DNA: TGCGCCAGCAGCCAAGTTTGGGACAGGGAGGACTACGAGCAGTACTTC
CDR3: CASSQVWDREDYEQYF

V: TRBV6-1
D: TRBD2
J: TRBJ2-3
size: -
DNA: TGTGCCAGCAGTGTTTCTGGGCTAGCGGGGGGGCCAGCAGATACGCAGTATTTT
CDR3: CASSVSGLAGGPADTQYF

V: TRBV2
D: TRBD2
J: TRBJ2-3
size: few
DNA: TGTGCCAGCAGTCGGACTAGCGGGGGGTCTGATACGCAGTATTTT
CDR3: CASSRTSGGSDTQYF

V: TRBV6-4
D: TRBD2
J: TRBJ2-3
size: -
DNA: TGTGCCAGCAGTGAGTCGGGACTAGCGGGGGCAGATACGCAGTATTTT
CDR3: CASSESGLAGADTQYF

V: TRBV6-6
D: -
J: TRBJ2-3
size: -
DNA: TGTGCCAGCAGTTACGGAGATACGCAGTATTTT
CDR3: CASSYGDTQYF

V: TRBV12-5
D: -
J: TRBJ2-3
size: few
DNA: TGTGCTAGCCGGGACCACACAGATACGCAGTATTTT
CDR3: CASRDHTDTQYF

V: TRBV16
D: -
J: TRBJ2-1
size: -
DNA: TGTGCCAGCAGCCAAGCACCGGGGGACGTCTTCTTC
CDR3: CASSQAPGDVFF

V: TRBV27
D: -
J: TRBJ1-2
size: -
DNA: TGTGCCAGCAGTTTAGCCCCTCCCCAGGGTACCTATGGCTACACCTTC
CDR3: CASSLAPPQGTYGYTF

V: TRBV9
D: TRBD2
J: TRBJ2-5
size: -
DNA: TGTGCCAGCAGCGATGGGACTAGCGGAAAAGAGACCCAGTACTTC
CDR3: CASSDGTSGKETQYF

V: TRBV27
D: -
J: TRBJ2-7
size: -
DNA: TGTGCCAGCAGTTTTGGCATCTCCTACGAGCAGTACTTC
CDR3: CASSFGISYEQYF

V: TRBV30
D: TRBD2
J: TRBJ2-1
size: few
DNA: TGTGCCTGGAGTGGCGGGGGGCGGCATGAGCAGTTCTTC
CDR3: CAWSGGGRHEQFF

V: TRBV30
D: -
J: TRBJ2-6
size: -
DNA: TGTGCCTGGAGTGGGGTCGGTAGCTCTGGGGCCAACGTCCTGACTTTC
CDR3: CAWSGVGSSGANVLTF

V: TRBV5-1
D: -
J: TRBJ1-2
size: -
DNA: TGCGCCAGCAGCTTGGGTGGTTCTAACTATGGCTACACCTTC
CDR3: CASSLGGSNYGYTF

V: TRBV19
D: -
J: TRBJ1-2
size: -
DNA: TGTGCCAGTAGGGGGGCAAGTAACTATGGCTACACCTTC
CDR3: CASRGASNYGYTF

V: TRBV13
D: -
J: TRBJ1-1
size: few
DNA: TGTGCCAGCAGCTCAACACTGACAGTGAACACTGAAGCTTTCTTT
CDR3: CASSSTLTVNTEAFF

V: TRBV6-6
D: -
J: TRBJ2-3
size: few
DNA: TGTGCCAGCAACATCGGGACAAGAGATACGCAGTATTTT
CDR3: CASNIGTRDTQYF

V: TRBV4-3
D: -
J: TRBJ1-1
size: -
DNA: TGCGCCAGCAGCCAAAATGGGGAGACTGAAGCTTTCTTT
CDR3: CASSQNGETEAFF

V: TRBV9
D: TRBD1
J: TRBJ2-2
size: -
DNA: TGTGCCAGCAGCGGGGCAGGCGGGACAGGGAACACCGGGGAGCTGTTTTTT
CDR3: CASSGAGGTGNTGELFF